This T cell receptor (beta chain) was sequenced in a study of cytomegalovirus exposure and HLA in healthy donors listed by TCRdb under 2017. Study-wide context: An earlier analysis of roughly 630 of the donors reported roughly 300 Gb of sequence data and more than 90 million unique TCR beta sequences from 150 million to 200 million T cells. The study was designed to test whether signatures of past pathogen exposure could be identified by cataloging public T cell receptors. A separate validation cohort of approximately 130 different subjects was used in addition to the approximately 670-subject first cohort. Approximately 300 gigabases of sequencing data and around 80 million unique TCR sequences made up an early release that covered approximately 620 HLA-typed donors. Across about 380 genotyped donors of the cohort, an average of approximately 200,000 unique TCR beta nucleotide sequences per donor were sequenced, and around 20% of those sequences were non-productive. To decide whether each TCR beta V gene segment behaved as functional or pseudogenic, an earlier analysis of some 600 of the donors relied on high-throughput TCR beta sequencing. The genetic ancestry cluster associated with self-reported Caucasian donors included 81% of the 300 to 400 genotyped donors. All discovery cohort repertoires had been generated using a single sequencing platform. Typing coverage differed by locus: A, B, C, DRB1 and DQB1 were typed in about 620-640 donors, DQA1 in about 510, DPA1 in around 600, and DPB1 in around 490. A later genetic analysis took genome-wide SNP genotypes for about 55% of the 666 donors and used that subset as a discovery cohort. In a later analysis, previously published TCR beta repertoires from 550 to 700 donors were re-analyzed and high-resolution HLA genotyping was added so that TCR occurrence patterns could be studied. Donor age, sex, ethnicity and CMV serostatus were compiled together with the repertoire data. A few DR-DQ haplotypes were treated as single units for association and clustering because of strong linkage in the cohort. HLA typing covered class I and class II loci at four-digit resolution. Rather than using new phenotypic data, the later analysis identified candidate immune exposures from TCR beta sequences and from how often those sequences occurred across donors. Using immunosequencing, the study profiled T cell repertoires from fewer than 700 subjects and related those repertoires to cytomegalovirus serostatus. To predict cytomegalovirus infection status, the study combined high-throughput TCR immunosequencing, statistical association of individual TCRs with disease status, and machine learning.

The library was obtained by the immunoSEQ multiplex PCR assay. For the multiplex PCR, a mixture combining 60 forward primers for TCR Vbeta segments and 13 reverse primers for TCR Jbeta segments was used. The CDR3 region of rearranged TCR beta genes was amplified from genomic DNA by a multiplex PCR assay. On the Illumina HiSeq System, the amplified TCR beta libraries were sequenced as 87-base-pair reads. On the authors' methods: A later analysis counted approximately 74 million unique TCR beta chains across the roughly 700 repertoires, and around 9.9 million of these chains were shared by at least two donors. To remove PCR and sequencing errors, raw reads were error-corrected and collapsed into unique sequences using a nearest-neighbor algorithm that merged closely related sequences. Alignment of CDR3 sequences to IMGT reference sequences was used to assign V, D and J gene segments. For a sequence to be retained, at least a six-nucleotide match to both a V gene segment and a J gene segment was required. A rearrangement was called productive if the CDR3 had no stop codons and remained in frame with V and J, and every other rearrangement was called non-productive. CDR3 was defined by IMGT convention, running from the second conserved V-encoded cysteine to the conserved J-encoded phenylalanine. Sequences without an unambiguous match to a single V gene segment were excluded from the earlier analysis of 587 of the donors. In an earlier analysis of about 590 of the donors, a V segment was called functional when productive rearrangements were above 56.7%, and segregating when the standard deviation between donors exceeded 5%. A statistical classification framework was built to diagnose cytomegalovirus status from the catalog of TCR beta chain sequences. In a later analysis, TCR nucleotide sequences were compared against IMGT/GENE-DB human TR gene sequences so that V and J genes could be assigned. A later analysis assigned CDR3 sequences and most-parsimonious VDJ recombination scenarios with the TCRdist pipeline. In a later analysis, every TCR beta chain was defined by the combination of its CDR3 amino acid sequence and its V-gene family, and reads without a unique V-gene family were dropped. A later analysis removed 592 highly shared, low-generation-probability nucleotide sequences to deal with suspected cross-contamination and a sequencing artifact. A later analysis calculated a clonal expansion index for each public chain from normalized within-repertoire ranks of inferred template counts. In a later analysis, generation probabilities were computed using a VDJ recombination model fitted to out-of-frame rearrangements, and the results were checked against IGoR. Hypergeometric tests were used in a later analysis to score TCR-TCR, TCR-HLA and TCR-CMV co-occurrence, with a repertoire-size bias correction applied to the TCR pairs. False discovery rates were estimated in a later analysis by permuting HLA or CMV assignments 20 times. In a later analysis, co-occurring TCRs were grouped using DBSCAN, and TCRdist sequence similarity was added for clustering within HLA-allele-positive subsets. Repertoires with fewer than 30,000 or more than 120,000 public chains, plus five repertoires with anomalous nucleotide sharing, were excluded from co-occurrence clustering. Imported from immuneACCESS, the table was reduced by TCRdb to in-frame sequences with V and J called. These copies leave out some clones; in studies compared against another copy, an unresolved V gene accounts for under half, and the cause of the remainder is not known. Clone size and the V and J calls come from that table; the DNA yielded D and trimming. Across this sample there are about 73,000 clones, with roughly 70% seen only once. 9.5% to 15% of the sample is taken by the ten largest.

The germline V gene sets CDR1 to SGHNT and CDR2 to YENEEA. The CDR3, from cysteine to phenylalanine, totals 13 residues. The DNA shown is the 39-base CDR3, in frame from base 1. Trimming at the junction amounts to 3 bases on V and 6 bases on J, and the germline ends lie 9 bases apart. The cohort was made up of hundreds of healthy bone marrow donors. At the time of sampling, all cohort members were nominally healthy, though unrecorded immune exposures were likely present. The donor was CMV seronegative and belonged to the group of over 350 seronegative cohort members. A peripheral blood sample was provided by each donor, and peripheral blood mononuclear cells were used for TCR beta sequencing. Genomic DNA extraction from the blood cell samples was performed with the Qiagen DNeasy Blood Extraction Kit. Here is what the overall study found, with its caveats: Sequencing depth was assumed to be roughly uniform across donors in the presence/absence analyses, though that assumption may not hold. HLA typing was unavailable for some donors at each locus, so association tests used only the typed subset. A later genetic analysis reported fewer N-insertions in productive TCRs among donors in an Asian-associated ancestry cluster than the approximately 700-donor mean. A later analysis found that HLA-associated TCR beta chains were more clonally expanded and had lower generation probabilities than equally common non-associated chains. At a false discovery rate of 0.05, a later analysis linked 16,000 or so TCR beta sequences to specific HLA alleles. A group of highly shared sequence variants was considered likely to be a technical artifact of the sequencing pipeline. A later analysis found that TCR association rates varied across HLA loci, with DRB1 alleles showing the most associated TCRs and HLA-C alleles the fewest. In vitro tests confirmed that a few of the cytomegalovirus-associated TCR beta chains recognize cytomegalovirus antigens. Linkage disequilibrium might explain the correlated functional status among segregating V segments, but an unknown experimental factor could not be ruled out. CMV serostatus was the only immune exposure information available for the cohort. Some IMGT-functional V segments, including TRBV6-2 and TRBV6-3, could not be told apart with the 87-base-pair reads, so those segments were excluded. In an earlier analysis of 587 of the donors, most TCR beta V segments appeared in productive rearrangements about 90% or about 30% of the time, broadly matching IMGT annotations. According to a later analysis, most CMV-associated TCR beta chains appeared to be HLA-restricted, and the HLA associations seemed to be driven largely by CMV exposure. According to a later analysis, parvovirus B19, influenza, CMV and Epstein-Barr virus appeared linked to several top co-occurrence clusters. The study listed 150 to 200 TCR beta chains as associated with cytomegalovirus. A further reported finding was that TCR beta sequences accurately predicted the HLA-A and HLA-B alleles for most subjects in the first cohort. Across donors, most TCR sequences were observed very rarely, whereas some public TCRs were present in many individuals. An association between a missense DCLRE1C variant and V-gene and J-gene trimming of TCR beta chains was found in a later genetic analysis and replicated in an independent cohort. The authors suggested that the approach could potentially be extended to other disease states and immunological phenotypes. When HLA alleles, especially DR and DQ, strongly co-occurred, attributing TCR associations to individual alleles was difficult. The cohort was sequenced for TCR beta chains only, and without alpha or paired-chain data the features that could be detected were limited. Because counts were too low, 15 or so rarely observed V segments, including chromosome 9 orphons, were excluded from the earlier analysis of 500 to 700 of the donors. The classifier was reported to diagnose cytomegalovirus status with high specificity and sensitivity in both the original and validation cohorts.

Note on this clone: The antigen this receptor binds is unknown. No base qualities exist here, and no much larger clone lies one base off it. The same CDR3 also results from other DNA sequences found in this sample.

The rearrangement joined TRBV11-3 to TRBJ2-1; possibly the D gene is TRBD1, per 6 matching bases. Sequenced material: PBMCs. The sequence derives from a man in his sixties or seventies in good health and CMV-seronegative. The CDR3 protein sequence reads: CASSLEGGNEQFF. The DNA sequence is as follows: TGTGCCAGCAGCTTGGAAGGGGGCAATGAGCAGTTCTTC.